Sequencing of this T cell receptor beta chain was carried out in a study of control samples from healthy donors and cancer patients. This CDR3 comprises 15 residues. Germline CDR1 and CDR2: SGHVS and FQNEAQ. V was clipped by 5 bases and J by 3 bases; unmatched bases: 7. Only in-frame clones appear in the TCRdb table, and some are missing; sequencing was by immunoSEQ multiplex PCR. The table includes roughly 120,000 clones, around 89% detected once. This receptor was obtained from a woman aged 70 to 79 in good health. The chain employs TRBV7-8 and TRBJ1-1, with 9 bases fitting TRBD1. The sequenced sample was blood. The CDR3 DNA reads as TGTGCCAGCAGCGACCCGACAGGGGGGGACACTGAAGCTTTCTTT. Translated: CASSDPTGGDTEAFF.